These 28 T cell receptor beta chains were sequenced from one sample in a study of vaccination effects on CD4 cells after COVID-19. The antigens these receptors bind are not known. Some clones are missing from TCRdb's copy, which holds only in-frame ones; the method was immunoSEQ multiplex PCR. The sample holds about 45,000 clones, about 70% seen once. Culture lasted 10 days before CD4+ T cell isolation. Here the sequenced sample was CD4+ T cells from PBMCs cultured without peptide, taken before COVID-19 vaccination. The receptors here all came from a human donor who had a prior SARS-CoV-2 infection.

This chain's CDR3 is CASSFLTITNEQFF. CDR3 coding DNA: TGTGCCAGCAGCTTCCTGACTATAACCAATGAGCAGTTCTTC. V usage is TRBV11-3 and J usage is TRBJ2-1; D is perhaps TRBD2 (5 bases). Trimming pared 3 bases from V and 6 bases from J, leaving 12 bases between. The CDR3 sequence is 14 residues long. Germline values: CDR1 SGHNT, CDR2 YENEEA.

This rearrangement joins TRBV9 to TRBJ2-7; 8 nucleotides match TRBD2. V lost 0 bases and J lost 5; bases outside the gene matches: 10. Germline lookup yields CDR1 SGDLS and CDR2 YYNGEE. The CDR3 runs to 16 residues. The CDR3 coding sequence is TGTGCCAGCAGCGTAGACGACGGGAGGGCCGCGAACGAGCAGTACTTC. Its translation: CASSVDDGRAANEQYF.

V and J are TRBV11-2 and TRBJ2-3, with D possibly TRBD2 on 6 matching bases. This CDR3 region has 15 residues. Trimming left V 3 bases short and J 4 bases short, with 14 bases between. Germline V gene data show CDR1 as SGHAT and CDR2 as FQNNGV. The CDR3 here is CASSLGGEPADTQYF. In DNA, the CDR3 is TGTGCCAGCAGCTTGGGCGGGGAGCCAGCAGATACGCAGTATTTT. Together with reference TRBV11-2 and TRBJ2-3, the CDR3 gives the full variable domain: EAGVAQSPRYKIIEKRQSVAFWCNPISGHATLYWYQQILGQGPKLLIQFQNNGVVDDSQLPKDRFSAERLKGVDSTLKIQPAKLEDSAVYLCASSLGGEPADTQYFGPGTRLTVL.

The rearrangement links TRBV21-1 to TRBJ2-1; the table names TRBD2, a call not compared with the DNA. TRBV21-1 is flagged as a pseudogene. The CDR3 has 15 amino acids. The DNA of the CDR3 is TGTGCCAGCATCAAAGGACTAGCGGGGGCCGGGGAGCAGTTCTTC. It is translated as CASIKGLAGAGEQFF.

In nucleotides, the CDR3 is TGTGCCAGCAGCTCGGGACTAGCGGTAGATACGCAGTATTTT. Residues: CASSSGLAVDTQYF. V gene TRBV7-2 combines with J gene TRBJ2-3; 11 bases are a match to TRBD2. Trimming removed 4 bases from V and 5 bases from J; junction bases left unmatched: 2. The germline V gene has CDR1 SGHTA and CDR2 FQGNSA. The CDR3 has 14 amino acids.

This chain joins TRBV4-1 and TRBJ2-2; 9 bases fit TRBD1. Germline CDR1 is MGHRA and CDR2 is YSYEKL. J was trimmed by 0 bases and V by 4 bases; bases with no gene match: 6. CDR3 length: 17 amino acids. The DNA of the CDR3 is TGCGCCAGCAGCCCACATGGACAGGGGTCGAACACCGGGGAGCTGTTTTTT. Its protein product is CASSPHGQGSNTGELFF.

This clone has just one count. The chain recombines TRBV5-1 with TRBJ2-7, with TRBD2 identical over 9 bases. With 0 bases clipped from V and 6 bases from J, the junction kept 13 bases outside the gene matches. This CDR3 region has 17 residues. Germline V gene sequence: CDR1 SGHRS, CDR2 YFSETQ. CDR3 coding DNA: TGCGCCAGCAGCTTGGCCGGGACTAGCTGGGGAAATCGCGAGCAGTACTTC. Encoded protein: CASSLAGTSWGNREQYF. The full variable domain, with the rest looked up from reference TRBV5-1 and TRBJ2-7, is KAGVTQTPRYLIKTRGQQVTLSCSPISGHRSVSWYQQTPGQGLQFLFEYFSETQRNKGNFPGRFSGRQFSNSRSEMNVSTLELGDSALYLCASSLAGTSWGNREQYFGPGTRLTVT.

This chain links TRBV4-3 with TRBJ1-1; 8 bases align to TRBD1. V was clipped by 4 bases and J by 0 bases; unmatched bases: 4. Looked up from germline, CDR1 is LGHNA and CDR2 is YSLEER. The CDR3 extends over 15 amino acids. The CDR3 DNA follows: TGCGCCAGCAGCCCTCGACAGGGGCTGAACACTGAAGCTTTCTTT. It codes for CASSPRQGLNTEAFF.

The J gene is TRBJ2-4, the V gene TRBV19; TRBD1 aligns across 8 bases. With V trimmed by 3 bases and J by 8 bases, 6 bases remained unmatched. The CDR3 spans 14 residues. The V gene's germline CDR1 is LNHDA and CDR2 SQIVND (reference sequence). In nucleotides, the CDR3 is TGTGCCAGTAGTATTGACAGGGGTTGGCACATTCAGTACTTC. Amino acids: CASSIDRGWHIQYF. Full variable domain (remainder filled in from reference TRBV19 and TRBJ2-4): DGGITQSPKYLFRKEGQNVTLSCEQNLNHDAMYWYRQDPGQGLRLIYYSQIVNDFQKGDIAEGYSVSREKKESFPLTVTSAQKNPTAFYLCASSIDRGWHIQYFGAGTRLSVL.

This clone was observed a few times. This rearrangement joins TRBV18 to TRBJ1-1; no reliable D call. The ends were cut back, 3 bases at V and 4 bases at J, with 9 bases in the middle. This CDR3 is 13 amino acids long. From germline, CDR1 is KGHSH and CDR2 LQKENI. In DNA, the CDR3 is TGTGCCAGCTCACCCGAGTGGGGCACTGAAGCTTTCTTT. Its protein is CASSPEWGTEAFF.

This clone was observed a few times. The chain recombines TRBV10-3 with TRBJ1-5; D unclear. The germline CDR1 and CDR2 sequences are ENHRY and SYGVKD. Trimming removed 2 bases at V and 7 bases at J, with 15 bases between. The CDR3 consists of 15 residues. The CDR3 loop reads CAISETGGLGQPQHF. The CDR3 DNA reads TGTGCCATCAGTGAGACGGGAGGTTTAGGACAGCCCCAGCATTTT.

The chain uses TRBV5-5 and TRBJ2-5, with a weak D call TRBD1 (6 bases). Trimming took off 4 bases at V and 6 bases at J, with 13 bases between the two ends. The CDR3 runs to 13 residues. Germline loops: CDR1 SGHKS, CDR2 YYEKEE (reference sequence). The CDR3 loop reads CASSPPDRQTQYF. As DNA, the CDR3 is TGTGCCAGCAGCCCCCCCGACAGGCAGACCCAGTACTTC.

The chain recombines TRBV3-1 (or the pseudogene TRBV3-2) with TRBJ2-7, with D perhaps TRBD2 (6 bases). Deletions cut 4 bases from V and 2 bases from J, with 12 bases between. Germline values: CDR1 LGHDT, CDR2 YNNKEL (reference sequence). There are 14 residues in the CDR3. The CDR3 nucleotides are TGTGCCAGCAGCCTCCGACTAGATACCTACGAGCAGTACTTC. Amino acids: CASSLRLDTYEQYF.

The chain recombines TRBV7-2 with TRBJ2-3; possible D gene TRBD2, 5 bases. V was clipped by 5 bases and J by 3 bases, with 15 bases between them. Germline lookup yields CDR1 SGHTA and CDR2 FQGNSA. The CDR3 totals 15 residues. CDR3 bases: TGTGCCAGCAGCCCGGACTGGGATCGAACAGATACGCAGTATTTT. Encoded protein: CASSPDWDRTDTQYF.

This clone was seen a single time. This sequence joins TRBV5-1 and TRBJ2-2; D unclear. Trimming shortened V by 2 bases and J by 0 bases, and 5 bases separated the two germline ends. Per germline, CDR1 SGHRS and CDR2 YFSETQ. The CDR3 covers 14 residues. CDR3: CASSFQSNTGELFF. The CDR3, as DNA: TGCGCCAGCAGCTTTCAGTCGAACACCGGGGAGCTGTTTTTT.

The chain carries TRBV7-9 and TRBJ2-3; tentatively, D is TRBD2 (5 bases). The CDR3 is 16 residues long. Germline V gene data show CDR1 as SEHNR and CDR2 as FQNEAQ (reference sequence). Trimming took 5 bases from V and 0 from J, leaving 15 bases between them. The CDR3 DNA sequence: TGTGCCAGCAGCCAAAGCAGACTAACGAGCACAGATACGCAGTATTTT. This codes for CASSQSRLTSTDTQYF.

This clone came up once. The V gene is TRBV6-5, the J gene TRBJ1-2; D gene unclear. V was shortened by 6 bases and J by 1 base, with 9 bases between the two germline ends. Per the germline V gene, CDR1 is MNHEY and CDR2 is SVGAGI. The CDR3 runs 13 residues. The CDR3 DNA reads as TGTGCCAGCAGCCGTATGGGTAACTATGGCTACACCTTC. Translated, it gives CASSRMGNYGYTF.

This rearrangement joins TRBV6-5 to TRBJ1-3; D unresolved. CDR3 length equals 12 residues. Germline assignment: CDR1 MNHEY and CDR2 SVGAGI. The V gene lost 7 bases and the J gene lost 1 base, with 5 bases spanning the gap. The CDR3: CASKSSGNTIYF. CDR3 in DNA: TGTGCCAGCAAGAGTTCTGGAAACACCATATATTTT.

This chain uses TRBV5-1 with TRBJ2-1, with TRBD1 matching over 12 bases. With 5 bases clipped from V and 6 bases from J, the junction kept 15 bases outside the gene matches. This CDR3 region has 18 residues. Per germline, CDR1 SGHRS and CDR2 YFSETQ. The CDR3 here is CASSWGYWDRGLRNEQFF. CDR3 DNA: TGCGCCAGCAGTTGGGGATATTGGGACAGGGGGCTTCGCAATGAGCAGTTCTTC.

The chain combines TRBV7-3 with TRBJ2-5; D uncertain. Trimming removed 2 bases from V and 0 bases from J, with 10 bases in between. CDR1 and CDR2 (germline): SGHTA, FQGTGA. The CDR3 sequence is 15 residues long. CDR3 residues: CASSLGGQHQETQYF. CDR3 bases: TGTGCCAGCAGCTTAGGTGGCCAGCACCAAGAGACCCAGTACTTC.

This clone was seen a handful of times. The chain employs TRBV4-1 and TRBJ2-7, with 7 positions matching TRBD2. Germline V gene data show CDR1 as MGHRA and CDR2 as YSYEKL. The CDR3 consists of 15 residues. Trimming cost V 4 bases and J 4 bases; bases outside gene matches: 10. CDR3 sequence reads: CASSRGEAGVYEQYF. The CDR3 DNA is TGCGCCAGCAGCCGAGGCGAGGCGGGGGTTTACGAGCAGTACTTC.

The rearrangement uses TRBV5-1 and TRBJ2-7; D is possibly TRBD2 (6 bases). The V end was cut by 3 bases, the J end by 0 bases, with 10 bases between. The CDR3 has 14 residues. Germline CDR1 SGHRS, CDR2 YFSETQ. The CDR3 coding sequence is TGCGCCAGCAGCTCACCGACTAGCTCCTACGAGCAGTACTTC. This encodes CASSSPTSSYEQYF.

The chain employs TRBV5-4 and TRBJ2-1; tentatively, D is TRBD1 (6 bases). Trimming pared 4 bases from V and 3 bases from J, leaving 14 bases between. Per the germline V gene, CDR1 is SGHNT and CDR2 is YYREEE (reference sequence). There are 15 residues in the CDR3. In DNA, the CDR3 is TGTGCCAGCAGCCCCAAATACAGGGACTACAATGAGCAGTTCTTC. The encoded protein is CASSPKYRDYNEQFF.

The chain employs TRBV20-1 and TRBJ2-1, with 7 positions matching TRBD2. Germline-derived CDR1 and CDR2 are DFQATT and SNEGSKA (reference sequence). The CDR3 contains 18 residues. V was clipped by 3 bases and J by 0 bases; unmatched bases: 14. CDR3 region: CSASSGRGSSSSYNEQFF. For the CDR3, the DNA is TGCAGTGCTAGTTCGGGGAGGGGCTCATCAAGCTCCTACAATGAGCAGTTCTTC.

The chain recombines TRBV5-4 with TRBJ1-1, with a tentative D call TRBD1 (5 bases). The CDR3 contains 13 residues. V was trimmed by 4 bases and J by 5 bases, leaving 12 bases between them. The germline V gene has CDR1 SGHNT and CDR2 YYREEE (reference sequence). The chain's CDR3 is CASSRGDVTEAFF. In nucleotides, the CDR3 is TGTGCCAGCAGCCGGGGGGACGTGACTGAAGCTTTCTTT.

The chain combines TRBV18 with TRBJ2-1; no clear D gene. The CDR3 extends over 13 amino acids. The germline V and J ends were trimmed by 1 base and 12 bases, with 13 bases remaining between them. From germline, CDR1 is KGHSH and CDR2 LQKENI. The CDR3: CASSPLSVLGQFF. CDR3 nucleotide sequence: TGTGCCAGCTCACCACTTTCAGTATTAGGGCAGTTCTTC.

The V and J genes are TRBV7-3 and TRBJ2-1, with 9 bases lining up with TRBD2. This CDR3 is built from 16 residues. CDR1 SGHTA and CDR2 FQGTGA come from the germline V gene. The trim removed 4 bases at V and 0 bases at J, leaving 4 bases unmatched. The CDR3 DNA sequence: TGTGCCAGCAGCTCGACTAGCGGCACCTCCTACAATGAGCAGTTCTTC. Its protein is CASSSTSGTSYNEQFF.

This chain joins TRBV4-1 and TRBJ2-1, with 13 nucleotides matching TRBD2. Germline-derived CDR1 and CDR2 are MGHRA and YSYEKL. With 0 bases clipped from V and 2 bases from J, the junction kept 16 bases outside the gene matches. The CDR3 runs to 22 residues. CDR3: CASSQESLRGLAGRRTYNEQFF. The CDR3 nucleotides are TGCGCCAGCAGCCAAGAATCTCTTCGGGGACTAGCGGGGAGAAGGACCTACAATGAGCAGTTCTTC.